This T cell receptor (beta chain) appears in the sequencing data of a study of T cells after yellow fever vaccination. Background on the study: In the case of low-cell-number fractions, SMART-Seq v4 Ultra Low Input was used for preparation.

Study-level points and caveats: A large majority of primary-vaccination clones showed up again after the booster (roughly 96% CD4, around 90% CD8). Overlap between CD4 and CD8 compartments was detected for a small share of clonotypes.

This clonotype was seen more than once but under ten times. Its cognate antigen is unknown. In germline, CDR1 is SGHTA, CDR2 FQGNSA. Deletions cut 3 bases from V and 2 bases from J, with 10 bases between. This CDR3 region has 14 residues. Researchers made TCR cDNA using 5'RACE template switching, and this step added a universal primer site and UMIs. Each CDR3 protein gets one entry after TCRdb re-called the 5' RACE reads with MiXCR. The sample consists of about 73,000 distinct CDR3 sequences, around 7.3% of them appearing once. The gene calls are TRBV7-2 and TRBJ2-5; no clear D gene. Sequencing was performed on CD8+ T cells sorted from PBMCs, taken on the day of the yellow fever booster vaccination. The receptor comes from a man aged 25-45 years who received the YFV17D yellow fever vaccine. For the CDR3, the DNA is TGTGCCAGCAGCTTTTCACAGCCTCAAGAGACCCAGTACTTC. Residues: CASSFSQPQETQYF.